Listed below are T cell receptor beta chains from one sample, sequenced in a study of early T cells in non-severe SARS-CoV-2 infection. From the 5' RACE reads, TCRdb called clonotypes with MiXCR, one entry per CDR3 protein. The table includes roughly 50,000 distinct CDR3 sequences, 6% to 8% detected once. The sample in question was whole blood, obtained at baseline. Receptors were obtained from an adult who was a healthcare worker with PCR-confirmed SARS-CoV-2 infection or an uninfected control (not recorded which). Each CDR3 is given with its conserved first and last residue. The D gene is left open where the match is weak. A clone size is listed for some rows: how often the clone was seen (once, few, many), or a class if it is expanded.

J: TRBJ2-7; size: .; V: TRBV20-1; D: .; DNA: TGCAGTGCTATTCTAGGAGGTCCCTCCTACGAGCAGTACTTC; CDR3: CSAILGGPSYEQYF
J: TRBJ1-5; size: few; V: TRBV19; D: TRBD1; DNA: TGTGCCAGTAGTATCCGAGGGGACAGGTTGAATCAGCCCCAGCATTTT; CDR3: CASSIRGDRLNQPQHF
J: TRBJ2-2; size: many; V: TRBV5-3; D: .; DNA: TGTGCCAGAAGCTTGATAAGGGAACCGAACACCGGGGAGCTGTTTTTT; CDR3: CARSLIREPNTGELFF
J: TRBJ2-7; size: many; V: TRBV28; D: TRBD2; DNA: TGTGCCAGCAGTTGGACTAGCGGGAGGTCTGAGCAGTACTTC; CDR3: CASSWTSGRSEQYF
J: TRBJ2-1; size: few; V: TRBV20-1; D: .; DNA: TGCAGTGCGGACTTCTACAATGAGCAGTTCTTC; CDR3: CSADFYNEQFF
J: TRBJ2-5; size: many; V: TRBV5-1; D: TRBD1; DNA: TGCGCCAGCAGCTTACAGGGGGTTTTTGAAGAGACCCAGTACTTC; CDR3: CASSLQGVFEETQYF
J: TRBJ1-1; size: few; V: TRBV20-1; D: TRBD1; DNA: TGCAGTGCTCCGCGGACAGGGGGGTTCACTGAAGCTTTCTTT; CDR3: CSAPRTGGFTEAFF
J: TRBJ2-1; size: many; V: TRBV6-5; D: .; DNA: TGTGCCAGCACTCCGGCCGAGAGCTCCTACAATGAGCAGTTCTTC; CDR3: CASTPAESSYNEQFF
J: TRBJ2-3; size: .; V: TRBV29-1; D: .; DNA: TGCAGCGCCGCCCTCCCGGATATGGGGGATACGCAGTATTTT; CDR3: CSAALPDMGDTQYF
J: TRBJ2-2; size: few; V: TRBV7-2; D: .; DNA: TGTGCCAGCAGGCCCTCCGGTCCCGGGGAGCTGTTTTTT; CDR3: CASRPSGPGELFF
J: TRBJ1-3; size: many; V: TRBV12-3/TRBV12-4; D: .; DNA: TGTGCCAGCAGTTTTGGGGCCACCGGAAACACCATATATTTT; CDR3: CASSFGATGNTIYF
J: TRBJ2-3; size: many; V: TRBV7-9; D: .; DNA: TGTGCCAGCAGCTTAGAGACGTTTAACACAGATACGCAGTATTTT; CDR3: CASSLETFNTDTQYF
J: TRBJ1-2; size: many; V: TRBV3-1; D: TRBD1; DNA: TGTGCCAGCAGCCTGGACAGGACGGGGGGCTACACCTTC; CDR3: CASSLDRTGGYTF
J: TRBJ1-1; size: many; V: TRBV29-1; D: .; DNA: TGCAGCGTGAGTCCGGGACAATACACTGAAGCTTTCTTT; CDR3: CSVSPGQYTEAFF
J: TRBJ2-7; size: many; V: TRBV10-3; D: TRBD2; DNA: TGTGCCATCAGTGACGTACTAGCGGGAGACGAGCAGTACTTC; CDR3: CAISDVLAGDEQYF
J: TRBJ2-7; size: few; V: TRBV7-2; D: .; DNA: TGTGCCAGCAGCTTAGCGACCGGGACGGGCTACGAGCAGTACTTC; CDR3: CASSLATGTGYEQYF
J: TRBJ2-7; size: many; V: TRBV20-1; D: .; DNA: TGCAGTGCTGATCACGAGGGTCGCGGCTACGAGCAGTACTTC; CDR3: CSADHEGRGYEQYF
J: TRBJ2-3; size: few; V: TRBV7-9; D: TRBD2; DNA: TGTGCCAGCAGCCCGCCGGGACTAGCGGGATCAGATACGCAGTATTTT; CDR3: CASSPPGLAGSDTQYF
J: TRBJ1-5; size: .; V: TRBV11-2; D: .; DNA: TGTGCCAGCAGCTTAGGCGGGGGCACTGGACAGCCCCAGCATTTT; CDR3: CASSLGGGTGQPQHF
J: TRBJ2-7; size: few; V: TRBV4-3; D: TRBD1; DNA: TGCGCCAGCAGCCAAGGGACAGGGGGTACCTACGAGCAGTACTTC; CDR3: CASSQGTGGTYEQYF
J: TRBJ2-3; size: few; V: TRBV7-6; D: .; DNA: TGTGCCAGCAGCTTAGGTCGTCCGTCTAGCACAGATACGCAGTATTTT; CDR3: CASSLGRPSSTDTQYF
J: TRBJ2-7; size: .; V: TRBV7-2; D: TRBD2; DNA: TGTGCCAGCAGCTCAGAATTAGCGGGAGTTTACGAGCAGTACTTC; CDR3: CASSSELAGVYEQYF
J: TRBJ2-3; size: .; V: TRBV3-1; D: .; DNA: TGTGCCAGCAGCCATTCGGAGGCTAGATCAGATACGCAGTATTTT; CDR3: CASSHSEARSDTQYF